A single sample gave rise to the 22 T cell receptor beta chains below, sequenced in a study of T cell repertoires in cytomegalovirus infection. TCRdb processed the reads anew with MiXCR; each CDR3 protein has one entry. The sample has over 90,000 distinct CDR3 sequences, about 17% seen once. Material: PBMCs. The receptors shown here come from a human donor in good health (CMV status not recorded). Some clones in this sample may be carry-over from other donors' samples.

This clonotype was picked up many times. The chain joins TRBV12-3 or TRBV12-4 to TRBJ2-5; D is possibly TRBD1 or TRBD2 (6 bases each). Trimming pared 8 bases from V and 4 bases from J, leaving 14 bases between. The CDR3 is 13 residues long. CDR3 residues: CASSIGGGETQYF. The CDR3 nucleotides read TGTGCCAGCTCCATAGGGGGAGGAGAGACCCAGTACTTC.

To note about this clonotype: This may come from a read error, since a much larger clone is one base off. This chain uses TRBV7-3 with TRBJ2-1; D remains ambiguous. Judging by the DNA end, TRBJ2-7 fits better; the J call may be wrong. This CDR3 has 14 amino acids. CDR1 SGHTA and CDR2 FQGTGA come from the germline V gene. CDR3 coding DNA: TGTGCCAGCAGCTGGGTCGGTGGTGGAGATGAGCAGTACTTC. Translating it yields CASSWVGGGDEQYF.

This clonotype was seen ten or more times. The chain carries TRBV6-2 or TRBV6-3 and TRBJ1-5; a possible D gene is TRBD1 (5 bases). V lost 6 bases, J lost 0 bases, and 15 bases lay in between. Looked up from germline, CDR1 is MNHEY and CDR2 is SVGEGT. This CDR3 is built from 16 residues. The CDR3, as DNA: TGTGCCAGCAGGTACCGAGGGGACTATAGCAATCAGCCCCAGCATTTT. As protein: CASRYRGDYSNQPQHF.

CDR3 sequence reads: CASITQGATNEKLFF. CDR3 nucleotide sequence: TGTGCCAGCATCACCCAAGGAGCAACTAATGAAAAACTGTTTTTT. The chain links TRBV7-9 to TRBJ1-4; D call uncertain. Trimming left V 7 bases short and J 0 bases short, with 12 bases between. Germline loops: CDR1 SEHNR, CDR2 FQNEAQ (reference sequence). The CDR3 loop spans 15 amino acids. Filled out from reference TRBV7-9 and TRBJ1-4, the complete variable domain reads DTGVSQNPRHKITKRGQNVTFRCDPISEHNRLYWYRQTLGQGPEFLTYFQNEAQLEKSRLLSDRFSAERPKGSFSTLEIQRTEQGDSAMYLCASITQGATNEKLFFGSGTQLSVL.

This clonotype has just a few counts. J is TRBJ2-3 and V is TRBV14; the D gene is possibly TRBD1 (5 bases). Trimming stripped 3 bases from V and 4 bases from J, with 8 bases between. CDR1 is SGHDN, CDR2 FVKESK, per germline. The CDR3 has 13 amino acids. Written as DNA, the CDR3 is TGTGCCAGCAGCCAGCAGGGCCCAGATACGCAGTATTTT. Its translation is CASSQQGPDTQYF. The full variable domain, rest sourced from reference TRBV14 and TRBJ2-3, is EAGVTQFPSHSVIEKGQTVTLRCDPISGHDNLYWYRRVMGKEIKFLLHFVKESKQDESGMPNNRFLAERTGGTYSTLKVQPAELEDSGVYFCASSQQGPDTQYFGPGTRLTVL.

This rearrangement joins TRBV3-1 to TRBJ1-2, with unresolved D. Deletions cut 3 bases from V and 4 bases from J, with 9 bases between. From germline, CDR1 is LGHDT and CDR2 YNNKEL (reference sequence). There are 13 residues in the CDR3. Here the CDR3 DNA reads TGTGCCAGCAGCCAGACGGGATTCTATGGCTACACCTTC. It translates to CASSQTGFYGYTF.

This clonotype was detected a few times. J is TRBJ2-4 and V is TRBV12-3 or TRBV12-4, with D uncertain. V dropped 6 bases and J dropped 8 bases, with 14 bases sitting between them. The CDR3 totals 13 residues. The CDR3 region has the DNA TGTGCCAGCAGCTTGGGTCAGCCGGACATTCAGTACTTC. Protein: CASSLGQPDIQYF.

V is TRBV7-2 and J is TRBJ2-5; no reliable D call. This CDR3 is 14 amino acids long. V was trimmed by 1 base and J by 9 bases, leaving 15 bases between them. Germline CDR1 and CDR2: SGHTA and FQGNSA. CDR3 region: CASSLESRVVAQYF. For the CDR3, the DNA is TGTGCCAGCAGCTTAGAATCAAGGGTGGTGGCCCAGTACTTC.

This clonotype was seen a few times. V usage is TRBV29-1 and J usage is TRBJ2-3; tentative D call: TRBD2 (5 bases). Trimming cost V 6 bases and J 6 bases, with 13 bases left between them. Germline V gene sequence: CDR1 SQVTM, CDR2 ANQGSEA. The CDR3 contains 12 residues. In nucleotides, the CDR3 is TGCAGCGTCCCGCCTAGAGGGGATACGCAGTATTTT. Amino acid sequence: CSVPPRGDTQYF.

This chain's CDR3 is CASSLEAGGYYNEQFF. CDR3 bases: TGTGCCAGCAGCTTAGAAGCGGGGGGGTATTACAATGAGCAGTTCTTC. The V call is TRBV11-1, the J call TRBJ2-1, with TRBD2 matching over 10 bases. Germline trimming cut 1 base from V and 4 bases from J; bases unmatched to any gene: 4. The germline V gene has CDR1 SGHAT and CDR2 FQDESV (reference sequence). The CDR3 runs 16 residues.

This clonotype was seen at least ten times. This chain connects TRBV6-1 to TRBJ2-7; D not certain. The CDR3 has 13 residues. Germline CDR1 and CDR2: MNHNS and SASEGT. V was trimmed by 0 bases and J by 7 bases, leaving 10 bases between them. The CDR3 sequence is CASSEALMGEQYF. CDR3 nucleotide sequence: TGTGCCAGCAGTGAAGCTCTAATGGGAGAGCAGTACTTC.

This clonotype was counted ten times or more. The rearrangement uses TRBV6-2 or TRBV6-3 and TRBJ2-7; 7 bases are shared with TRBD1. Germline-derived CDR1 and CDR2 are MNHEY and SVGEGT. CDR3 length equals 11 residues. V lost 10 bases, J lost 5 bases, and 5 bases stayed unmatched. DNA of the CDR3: TGTGCCACCCAAGACAGGGACGAGCAGTACTTC. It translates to CATQDRDEQYF.

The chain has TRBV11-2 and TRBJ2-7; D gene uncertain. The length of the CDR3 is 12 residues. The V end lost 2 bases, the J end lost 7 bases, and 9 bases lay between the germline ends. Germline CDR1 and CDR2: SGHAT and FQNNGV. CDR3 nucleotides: TGTGCCAGCAGCTTATGGCTAGGGGAGCAGTACTTC. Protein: CASSLWLGEQYF. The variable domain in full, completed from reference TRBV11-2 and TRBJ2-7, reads EAGVAQSPRYKIIEKRQSVAFWCNPISGHATLYWYQQILGQGPKLLIQFQNNGVVDDSQLPKDRFSAERLKGVDSTLKIQPAKLEDSAVYLCASSLWLGEQYFGPGTRLTVT.

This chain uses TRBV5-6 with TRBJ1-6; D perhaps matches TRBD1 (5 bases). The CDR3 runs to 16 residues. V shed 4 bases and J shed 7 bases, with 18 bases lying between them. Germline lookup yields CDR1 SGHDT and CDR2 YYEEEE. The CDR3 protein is CASSTYRVDRNSPLHF. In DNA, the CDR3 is TGTGCCAGCAGCACCTACCGGGTCGACAGAAATTCACCCCTCCACTTT.

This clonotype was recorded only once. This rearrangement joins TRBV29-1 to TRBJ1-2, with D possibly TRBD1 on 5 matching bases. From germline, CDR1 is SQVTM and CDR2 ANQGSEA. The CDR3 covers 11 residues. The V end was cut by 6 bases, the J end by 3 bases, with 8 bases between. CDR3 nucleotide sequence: TGCAGCGTCGGACAAGACTATGGCTACACCTTC. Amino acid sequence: CSVGQDYGYTF.

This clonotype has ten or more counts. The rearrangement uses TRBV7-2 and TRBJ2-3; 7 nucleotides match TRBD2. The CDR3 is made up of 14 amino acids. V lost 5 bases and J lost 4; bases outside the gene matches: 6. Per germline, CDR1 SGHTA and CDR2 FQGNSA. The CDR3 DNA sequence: TGTGCCAGCAGCGCCTTTGGGGGGGCAGATACGCAGTATTTT. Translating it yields CASSAFGGADTQYF.

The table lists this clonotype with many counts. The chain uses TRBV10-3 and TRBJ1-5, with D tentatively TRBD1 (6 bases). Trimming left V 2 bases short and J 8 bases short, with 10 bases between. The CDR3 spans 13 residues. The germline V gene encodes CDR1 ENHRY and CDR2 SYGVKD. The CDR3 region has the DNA TGTGCCATCAGTGAGCAGGGGAGGGAGCCCCAGCATTTT. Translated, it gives CAISEQGREPQHF.

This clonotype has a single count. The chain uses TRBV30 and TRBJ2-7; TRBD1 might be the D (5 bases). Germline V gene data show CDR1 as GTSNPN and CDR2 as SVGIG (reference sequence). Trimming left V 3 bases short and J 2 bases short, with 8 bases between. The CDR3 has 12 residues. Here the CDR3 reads CAWSRQPYEQYF. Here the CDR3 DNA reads TGTGCCTGGAGCCGACAGCCCTACGAGCAGTACTTC.

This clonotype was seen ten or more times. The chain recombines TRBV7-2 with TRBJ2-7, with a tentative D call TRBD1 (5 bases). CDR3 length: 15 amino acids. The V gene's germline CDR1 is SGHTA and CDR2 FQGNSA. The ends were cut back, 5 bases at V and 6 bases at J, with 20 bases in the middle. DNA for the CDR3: TGTGCCAGCAGCCCCCTGGGGCTAGAAGCCTTCGAGCAGTACTTC. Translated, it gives CASSPLGLEAFEQYF. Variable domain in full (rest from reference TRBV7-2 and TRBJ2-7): GAGVSQSPSNKVTEKGKDVELRCDPISGHTALYWYRQSLGQGLEFLIYFQGNSAPDKSGLPSDRFSAERTGGSVSTLTIQRTQQEDSAVYLCASSPLGLEAFEQYFGPGTRLTVT.

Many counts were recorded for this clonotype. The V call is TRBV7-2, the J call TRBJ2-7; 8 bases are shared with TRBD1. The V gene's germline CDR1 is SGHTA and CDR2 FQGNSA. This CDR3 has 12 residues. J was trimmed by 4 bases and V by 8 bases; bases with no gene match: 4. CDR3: CASLRQGYEQYF. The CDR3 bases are TGTGCCAGCTTACGACAGGGGTACGAGCAGTACTTC.

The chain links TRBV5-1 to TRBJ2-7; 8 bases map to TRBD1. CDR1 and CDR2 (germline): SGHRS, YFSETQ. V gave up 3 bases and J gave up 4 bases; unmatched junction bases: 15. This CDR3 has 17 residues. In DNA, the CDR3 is TGCGCCAGCAGCTGGGCCTTGCCAGGGGGCGATGAGTACGAGCAGTACTTC. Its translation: CASSWALPGGDEYEQYF.

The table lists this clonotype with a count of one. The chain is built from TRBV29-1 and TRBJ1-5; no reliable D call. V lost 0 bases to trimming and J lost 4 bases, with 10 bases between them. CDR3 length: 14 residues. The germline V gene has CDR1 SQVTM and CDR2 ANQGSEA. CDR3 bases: TGCAGCGTTGAAGAAACCGGCGGGAATCAGCCCCAGCATTTT. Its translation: CSVEETGGNQPQHF. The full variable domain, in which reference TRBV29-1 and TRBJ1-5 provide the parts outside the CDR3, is SAVISQKPSRDICQRGTSLTIQCQVDSQVTMMFWYRQQPGQSLTLIATANQGSEATYESGFVIDKFPISRPNLTFSTLTVSNMSPEDSSIYLCSVEETGGNQPQHFGDGTRLSIL.